The 11 T cell receptor beta chains below all came from one sample that was sequenced in a study of human T cells and chemical hapten exposure. Time point of the sample: patch test 2, 6 weeks after DPC sensitization. Treatment reported: therapeutic diphenylcyclopropenone sensitization with weekly scalp DPC. One entry per CDR3 protein, called by TCRdb with MiXCR from the RACE reads. The sample shows 80,000 to 95,000 distinct CDR3 sequences, approximately 10% of them seen only once. Sequencing used whole blood, obtained in connection with sensitization to the hapten diphenylcyclopropenone (DPC). All receptors come from a man aged 40-55 years with alopecia areata. Some clones in this sample may be carry-over from other donors' samples.

There are many counts of this clonotype. The CDR3 bases are TGTGCCAGCAGCGTAGGAACTAGCGGAAGCACAGATACGCAGTATTTT. Its translation: CASSVGTSGSTDTQYF. The rearrangement joins TRBV9 to TRBJ2-3; 8 bases align to TRBD2. The CDR3 has 16 residues. Germline-derived CDR1 and CDR2 are SGDLS and YYNGEE. With 0 bases clipped from V and 0 bases from J, the junction kept 3 bases outside the gene matches.

This clonotype was found many times. J is TRBJ1-4 and V is TRBV4-3; TRBD1 matches at 7 bases. The CDR3 is 15 amino acids. Unmatched junction bases numbered 10, after V lost 4 bases and J lost 8 bases. Germline values: CDR1 LGHNA, CDR2 YSLEER. The CDR3 sequence: CASSRDRAEYEKLFF. In DNA form, the CDR3 reads TGCGCCAGCAGCCGAGACAGGGCAGAGTACGAAAAACTGTTTTTT.

The chain has TRBV14 and TRBJ2-7; perhaps TRBD1 as D (6 bases). CDR3 length: 14 amino acids. The germline gives CDR1 SGHDN, CDR2 FVKESK. V was shortened by 1 base and J by 6 bases, with 13 bases between the two germline ends. CDR3: CASSQAARGSEQYV. Here the CDR3 DNA reads TGTGCCAGCAGCCAAGCGGCCAGGGGAAGCGAGCAGTACGTC.

This clonotype was seen more than once but under ten times. The chain links TRBV7-6 to TRBJ1-5; D unclear. This CDR3 is built from 13 residues. Germline CDR1 reads SGHVS; CDR2 reads FNYEAQ. V shed 0 bases and J shed 6 bases, with 6 bases lying between them. The DNA of the CDR3 is TGTGCCAGCAGCTTAGCGGCCAGTCAGCCCCAGCATTTT. This sequence encodes CASSLAASQPQHF.

The chain employs TRBV30 and TRBJ1-2, with D perhaps matching TRBD1 (5 bases). Trimming took 7 bases from V and 5 from J, leaving 14 bases between them. The germline gives CDR1 GTSNPN, CDR2 SVGIG (reference sequence). CDR3 length: 12 amino acids. Here the CDR3 reads CASTGREYGYTF. DNA of the CDR3: TGTGCCTCCACAGGAAGGGAGTATGGCTACACCTTC.

This sequence joins TRBV24-1 and TRBJ1-1, with 10 nucleotides matching TRBD1. Germline loops: CDR1 KGHDR, CDR2 SFDVKD. With V trimmed by 7 bases and J by 4 bases, 5 bases remained unmatched. This CDR3 has 14 residues. The CDR3 nucleotides read TGTGCCACCAGAGGACAGGGGGATTTCACTGAAGCTTTCTTT. Protein: CATRGQGDFTEAFF.

V is TRBV6-1 and J is TRBJ2-7; D remains ambiguous. Germline loops: CDR1 MNHNS, CDR2 SASEGT. Trimming pared 8 bases from V and 2 bases from J, leaving 13 bases between. The CDR3 extends over 13 amino acids. CDR3 sequence: CASSRTETYEQYV. CDR3 DNA sequence: TGTGCCAGCTCCAGGACGGAAACCTACGAGCAGTACGTC.

The chain is built from TRBV29-1 and TRBJ2-1; a possible D gene is TRBD1 (7 bases). In germline, CDR1 is SQVTM, CDR2 ANQGSEA. There are 14 residues in the CDR3. CDR3 region: CSLMRGQPYNEQFF. In nucleotides, the CDR3 is TGCAGTTTAATGCGGGGACAGCCTTACAATGAGCAGTTCTTC.

The chain has TRBV29-1 and TRBJ2-5, with D tentatively TRBD1 (5 bases). The CDR3 covers 13 residues. V lost 2 bases and J 5 bases, leaving 12 bases between the germline ends. Germline CDR1 SQVTM, CDR2 ANQGSEA. This chain's CDR3 is CSVERGAGETQYF. CDR3 sequence (DNA): TGCAGCGTTGAAAGGGGCGCCGGGGAGACCCAGTACTTC.

This clonotype was seen a few times. The rearrangement uses TRBV28 and TRBJ2-2, with D unclear. The ends were cut back, 6 bases at V and 5 bases at J, with 7 bases in the middle. The CDR3 contains 12 residues. Germline CDR1 reads MDHEN; CDR2 reads SYDVKM. CDR3 region: CASSSRTGELFF. In DNA form, the CDR3 reads TGTGCCAGCAGCTCTAGGACCGGGGAGCTGTTTTTT.

This clonotype was seen repeatedly, ten times or more. The rearrangement joins TRBV11-1 to TRBJ2-3, with TRBD2 matching over 10 bases. J gave up 4 bases and V 0 bases, and 7 bases lay outside the gene matches. Germline lookup yields CDR1 SGHAT and CDR2 FQDESV (reference sequence). This CDR3 comprises 17 residues. CDR3 in DNA: TGTGCCAGCAGCTTAGCGCTAGCTAGCGGGAGCTCAGATACGCAGTATTTT. Translation gives CASSLALASGSSDTQYF.